This is a list of T cell receptor beta chains from one sample in a study of cytomegalovirus exposure and HLA in healthy donors. This table comes from immunoSEQ multiplex PCR, and its TCRdb copy is limited to in-frame clones, with some not included. Of 150,000 or so clones in the sample, approximately 72% are singletons; the top ten hold about 2.7%. Material for sequencing was PBMCs. The receptors were sampled from a man aged 18 to 35 in good health and CMV-seronegative. The CDR3 runs from the conserved cysteine through the conserved F or W.

j_call	v_call	cdr3_aa
TRBJ2-1	TRBV10-3	CAIRVDRGGHNEQFF
TRBJ1-1	TRBV5-1	CASSPLGGGLNTEAFF
TRBJ2-5	TRBV5-4	CASSPTSGGEETQYF
TRBJ2-7	TRBV4-1	CASSLLGTANTYEQYF
TRBJ1-6	TRBV5-1	CASRGGQAHNSPLHF
TRBJ2-2	TRBV7-9	CASSSSSGGTGELFF
TRBJ2-3	TRBV9	CASSVGVLGGADTQYF
TRBJ1-3	TRBV4-3	CASSQSGQAGNTIYF
TRBJ2-1	TRBV7-9	CASSPPVQGRNEQFF
TRBJ2-3	TRBV7-9	CASSPDGGKTQYF
TRBJ1-1	TRBV6-1	CAAQTGVRTEAFF
TRBJ1-1	TRBV19	CASSIVGRDLYTEAFF
TRBJ1-2	TRBV5-1	CASSQGTGGGYGYTF
TRBJ1-6	TRBV5-6	CASSWTGVSPLHF
TRBJ2-1	TRBV11-1	CASSSPDRGGNEQFF
TRBJ2-3	TRBV9	CATATGLADTQYF